This T cell receptor (beta chain) was found in a study of identical twins listed by TCRdb under 2016. Study-wide context: To test whether fetal clonotypes persist, this study deep-sequenced TCR alpha and beta repertoires from monozygotic twins, from unrelated adults of various ages, and from cord blood. To rule out contamination, the twin experiments were replicated at different times with different library preparation protocols.

CDR1 and CDR2 are drawn from the germline V gene: ENHRY, SYGVKD. The CDR3 goes from the cysteine to the phenylalanine over 12 residues. Just CDR3 DNA is preserved here, 36 bases in frame from base 1. Relative to germline, V is 7 bases shorter and J is 3 bases shorter, with 10 bases between their ends. The receptor library was made with 5' RACE. Sequencing was performed on an Illumina HiSeq 2000. Template switching introduced a universal primer binding site; the final cDNA contained a unique molecular identifier, enabling accurate counting of TCR cDNA molecules. First-strand cDNA for TCR alpha and beta chains was synthesized from specific primers in the conserved constant-segment region. Each cDNA library was double barcoded, with a SMART-Mk sample barcode plus Illumina barcodes, to control for contamination. Two successive PCR steps introduced TruSeq adapter sequences along with Illumina sample barcodes. Sequencing of the TCR alpha and beta cDNA libraries was done on the Illumina HiSeq platform using custom primers. The authors' pipeline ran thus. MiGEC was used to process raw reads and extract unique molecular identifiers, and MiXCR was used to find CDR3 positions. For each individual, recombination models were inferred using an EM algorithm with the repgenHMM and IGoR tools. Shared clonotypes were analyzed with the tcR package in R, and sharing was normalized by the product of cloneset sizes. Out-of-frame nonproductive sequences were analyzed to study raw recombination free of thymic and clonal selection effects. TCRdb cleaned the public reads at Q25 with fastp, built clones with MiXCR and kept in-frame beta chains. Merged by CDR3 protein, the rows form single entries marked with the most common genes and DNA. The authors' filters were not applied to this entry. This sample holds about 520,000 distinct CDR3 sequences; around 20% were observed only once. The top ten clones comprise 0.75% to 0.95% of the sample.

Findings and caveats that apply to the study as a whole: Invariant T cells such as MAIT and iNKT could partly confound zero-insertion analyses, although diverse VJ usage argued against such confounding for most clonotypes. Excess twin sharing in beta out-of-frame sequences was weaker because fewer shared sequences lowered the signal-to-noise ratio. Because the same donors could not be followed over many years, the conclusions relied on cross-sectional statistical analysis. Compared with coincidental sharing between unrelated individuals, an excess of low generation-probability sequences was observed among out-of-frame TCR alpha sequences shared between twins. Out-of-frame TCR alpha sharing in monozygotic twins was systematically underestimated by recombination models, whereas sharing between unrelated individuals was in agreement with the recombination models. Fewer insertions were carried by abundant cord blood beta clonotypes; a weaker similar trend was observed in young adult naive repertoires, while no such trend was observed in memory repertoires.

Only healthy Caucasian donors were included. Three pairs of female monozygotic twins, all aged roughly 18 to 29 years, were included in the twin cohort. Positive isolation kits from Invitrogen were used to isolate the CD4+ and CD8+ T cell populations. This clonotype was picked up a small number of times. Its antigen is unknown. One base away there is no much larger clone; base qualities are not given. These data were also filed under a second study, of T cells expressing NK-cell markers. The second paper states: Fewer than ten donors provided sorted CD3+CD56+NKG2C+, CD3+CD56+NKG2C- and CD3+CD56-NKG2C+ T-cell subsets, whose TCR beta-chain repertoires were profiled. Among the eight sequenced donors, only one was HCMV-seronegative, while the other seven were HCMV-seropositive. In several experiments an anti-gammadeltaTCR antibody was added to restrict sorting to alphabetaTCR-expressing T cells. In roughly six donors, the dominant CD3+CD56+NKG2C+ clonotypes ranked among the top 10 CD8+ clonotypes, making up roughly 1.0-7.5% of CD8+ T cells. Those dominant clonotypes were again the most abundant among CD3+CD56-NKG2C+ cells in several donors, at roughly 28.3-60.1%. Whether the expanded NKG2C-expressing T cell clones were specific for HCMV antigens was left unclear. All eight donors whose samples were sequenced were randomly selected healthy volunteers, three of them men and five women. HCMV serostatus was determined by detecting HCMV-specific IgG in serum with a commercial ELISA kit. Reads were demultiplexed and grouped by UMI with MIGEC, and clonotypes were assembled and quantified with MiTCR. To exclude erroneous sequences, only TCR cDNA sequences supported by at least two reads were retained. The tcR package was used for downstream repertoire analysis, and clonotypes were matched between fractions using CDR3 nucleotide sequence together with V segment. Antigen specificity was annotated against VDJdb with VDJmatch, allowing one amino acid substitution in CDR3.

The receptor comes from a young woman in good health. The chain employs TRBV10-3 and TRBJ2-7; perhaps TRBD2 is the D gene, with 5 bases matching. The sequencing input was CD4+ T cells sorted from blood. The bases read TGTGCCATCATGACCGGGGACTACGAGCAGTACTTC. This yields the protein CAIMTGDYEQYF.